This paragraph reports one T cell receptor (beta chain). Its specificity is not known. With 0 bases removed from V and 5 bases from J, the gap between germline ends came to 11 bases. This CDR3 has 14 residues. Germline CDR1 SGHKS, CDR2 YYEKEE (reference sequence). This specimen comes from a study of cytomegalovirus exposure and HLA in healthy donors. Use of 60 Vbeta and 13 Jbeta primers characterized the PCR. Sequencing was performed with immunoSEQ multiplex PCR; in TCRdb, only in-frame clones are kept and a portion is missing. The table lists about 46,000 clones, with approximately 1% in the top ten. General observations from the study: Later on, an analysis tied around 17,000 TCR beta sequences to HLA alleles at 0.05 false discovery rate. Data from an earlier analysis indicated that most TCR beta V segments were productive either about 87% or about 30% of the time.

The sequence was collected from a woman between 35 and 50 years old in good health and CMV-seronegative. Specimen: PBMCs. This chain uses TRBV5-5 with TRBJ1-1, with D perhaps TRBD1 (6 bases). This CDR3 reads CASSLGSGDTEAFF. CDR3 nucleotides: TGTGCCAGCAGCTTGGGGTCAGGGGATACTGAAGCTTTCTTT.